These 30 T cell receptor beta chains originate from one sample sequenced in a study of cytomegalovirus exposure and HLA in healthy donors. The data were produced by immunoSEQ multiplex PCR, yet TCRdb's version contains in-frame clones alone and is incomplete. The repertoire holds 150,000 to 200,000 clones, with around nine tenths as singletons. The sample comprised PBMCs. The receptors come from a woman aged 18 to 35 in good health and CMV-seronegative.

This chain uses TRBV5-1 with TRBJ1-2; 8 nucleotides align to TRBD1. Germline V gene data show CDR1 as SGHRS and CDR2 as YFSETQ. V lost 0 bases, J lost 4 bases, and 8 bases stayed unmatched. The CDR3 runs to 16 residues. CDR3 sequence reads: CASSLDRDQGAYGYTF. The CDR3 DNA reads TGCGCCAGCAGCTTGGACCGGGACCAGGGGGCCTATGGCTACACCTTC.

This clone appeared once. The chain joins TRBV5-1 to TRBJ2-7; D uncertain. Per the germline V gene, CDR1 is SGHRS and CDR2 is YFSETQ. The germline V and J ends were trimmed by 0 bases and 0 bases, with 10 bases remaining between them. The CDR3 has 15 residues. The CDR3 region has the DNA TGCGCCAGCAGCTTGGGGGCAGCCGGCTCCTACGAGCAGTACTTC. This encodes CASSLGAAGSYEQYF. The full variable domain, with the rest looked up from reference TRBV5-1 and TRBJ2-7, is KAGVTQTPRYLIKTRGQQVTLSCSPISGHRSVSWYQQTPGQGLQFLFEYFSETQRNKGNFPGRFSGRQFSNSRSEMNVSTLELGDSALYLCASSLGAAGSYEQYFGPGTRLTVT.

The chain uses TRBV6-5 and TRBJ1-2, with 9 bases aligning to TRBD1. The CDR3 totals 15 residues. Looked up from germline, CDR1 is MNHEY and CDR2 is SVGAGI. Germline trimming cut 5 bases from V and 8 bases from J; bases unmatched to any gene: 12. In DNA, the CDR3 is TGTGCCAGCAGTCTAAAACCCGGGACAGGGATCGGCTACACCTTC. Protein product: CASSLKPGTGIGYTF.

The CDR3 nucleotides read TGTGCCAGCAGTTACTCCCGGACAGGGGGAAGGGAGCAGTACTTC. Its protein product is CASSYSRTGGREQYF. The chain employs TRBV6-5 and TRBJ2-7; 10 bases map to TRBD1. CDR3 length equals 15 residues. Germline V gives CDR1 MNHEY, CDR2 SVGAGI. Trimming removed 0 bases from V and 7 bases from J; junction bases left unmatched: 6.

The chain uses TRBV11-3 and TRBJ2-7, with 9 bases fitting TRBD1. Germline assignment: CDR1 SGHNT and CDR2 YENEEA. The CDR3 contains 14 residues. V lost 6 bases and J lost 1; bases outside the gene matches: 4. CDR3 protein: CASSPGTGSYEQYF. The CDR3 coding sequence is TGTGCCAGCAGTCCCGGGACAGGGTCCTACGAGCAGTACTTC.

The CDR3 DNA is TGTGCCAGTAGTGGGGACAGGGAAAAACTGTTTTTT. Encoded protein: CASSGDREKLFF. The chain combines TRBV19 with TRBJ1-4, with 8 bases fitting TRBD1. Germline V gene data show CDR1 as LNHDA and CDR2 as SQIVND (reference sequence). The CDR3 is 12 residues long. V was clipped by 5 bases and J by 8 bases; unmatched bases: 1.

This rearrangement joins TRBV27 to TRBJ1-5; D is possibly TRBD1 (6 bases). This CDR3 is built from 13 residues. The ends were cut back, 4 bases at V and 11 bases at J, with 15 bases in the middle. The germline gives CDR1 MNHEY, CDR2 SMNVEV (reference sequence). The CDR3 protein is CASSSQGTSTQHF. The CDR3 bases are TGTGCCAGCAGTTCCCAGGGGACATCAACCCAGCATTTT.

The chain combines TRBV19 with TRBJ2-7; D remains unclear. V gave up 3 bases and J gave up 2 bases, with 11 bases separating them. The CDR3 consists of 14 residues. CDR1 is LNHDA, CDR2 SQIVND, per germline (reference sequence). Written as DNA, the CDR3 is TGTGCCAGTAGTATCGCCGGGTCCCCCTACGAGCAGTACTTC. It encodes CASSIAGSPYEQYF.

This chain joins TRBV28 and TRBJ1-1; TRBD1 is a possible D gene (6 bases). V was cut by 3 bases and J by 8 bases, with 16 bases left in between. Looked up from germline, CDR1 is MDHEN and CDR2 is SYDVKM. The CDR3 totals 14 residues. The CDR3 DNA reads TGTGCCAGCAGTTTGTCAACAGGGAAGTACGAAGCTTTCTTT. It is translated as CASSLSTGKYEAFF.

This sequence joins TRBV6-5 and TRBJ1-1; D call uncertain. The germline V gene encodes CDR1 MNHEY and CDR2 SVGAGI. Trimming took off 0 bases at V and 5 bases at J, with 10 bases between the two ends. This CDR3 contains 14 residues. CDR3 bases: TGTGCCAGCAGTTACTCGAGTCCTAGAACTGAAGCTTTCTTT. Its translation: CASSYSSPRTEAFF.

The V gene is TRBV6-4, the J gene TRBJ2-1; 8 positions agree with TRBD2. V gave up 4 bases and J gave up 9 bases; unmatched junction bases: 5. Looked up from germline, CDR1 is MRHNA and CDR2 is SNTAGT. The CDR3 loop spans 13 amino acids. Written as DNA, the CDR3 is TGTGCCAGCAGTGGATACGGGGGGGGTGAGCAGTTCTTC. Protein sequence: CASSGYGGGEQFF.

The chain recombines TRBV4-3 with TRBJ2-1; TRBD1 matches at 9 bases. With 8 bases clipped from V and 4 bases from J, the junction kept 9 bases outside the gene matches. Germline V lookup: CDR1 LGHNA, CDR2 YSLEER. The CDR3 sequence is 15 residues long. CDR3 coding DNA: TGCGCCAGCTCCGTGGGGACAGGGAGATACAATGAGCAGTTCTTC. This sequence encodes CASSVGTGRYNEQFF.

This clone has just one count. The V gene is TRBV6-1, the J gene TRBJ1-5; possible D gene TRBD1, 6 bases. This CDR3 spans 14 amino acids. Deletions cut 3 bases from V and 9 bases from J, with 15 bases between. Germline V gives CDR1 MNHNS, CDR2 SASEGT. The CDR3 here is CASSDYRVNGPQHF. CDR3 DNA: TGTGCCAGCAGTGATTACAGGGTTAACGGGCCCCAGCATTTT.

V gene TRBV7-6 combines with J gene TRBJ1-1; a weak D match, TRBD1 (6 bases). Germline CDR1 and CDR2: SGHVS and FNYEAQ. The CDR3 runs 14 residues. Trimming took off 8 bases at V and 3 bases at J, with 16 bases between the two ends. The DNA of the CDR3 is TGTGCCAGCGGTACCAGGGGAGGGGACACTGAAGCTTTCTTT. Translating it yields CASGTRGGDTEAFF.

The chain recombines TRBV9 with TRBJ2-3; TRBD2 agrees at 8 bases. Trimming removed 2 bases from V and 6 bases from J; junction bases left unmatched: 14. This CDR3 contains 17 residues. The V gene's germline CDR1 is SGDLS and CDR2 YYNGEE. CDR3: CASSVLESGSPRDTQYF. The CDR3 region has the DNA TGTGCCAGCAGCGTGCTCGAAAGCGGGAGTCCCCGCGATACGCAGTATTTT.

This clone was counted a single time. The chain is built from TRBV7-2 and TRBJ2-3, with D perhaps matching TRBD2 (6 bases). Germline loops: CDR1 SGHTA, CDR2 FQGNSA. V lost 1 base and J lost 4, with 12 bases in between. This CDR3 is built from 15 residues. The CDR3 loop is CASSLGRGTADTQYF. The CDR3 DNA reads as TGTGCCAGCAGCTTAGGGCGGGGTACGGCAGATACGCAGTATTTT.

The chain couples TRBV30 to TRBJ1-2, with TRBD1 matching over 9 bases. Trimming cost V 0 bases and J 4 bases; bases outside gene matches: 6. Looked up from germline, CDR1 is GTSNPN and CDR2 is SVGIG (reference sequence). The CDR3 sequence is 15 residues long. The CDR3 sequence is CAWSVPGTGIYGYTF. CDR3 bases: TGTGCCTGGAGTGTACCCGGGACAGGGATCTATGGCTACACCTTC.

CDR3 sequence reads: CASSWPGADEQYF. CDR3 in DNA: TGTGCCAGCAGTTGGCCAGGGGCGGACGAGCAGTACTTC. V is TRBV6-4 and J is TRBJ2-7; D might be TRBD1 (6 bases). Trimming shortened V by 5 bases and J by 5 bases, and 13 bases separated the two germline ends. The CDR3 sequence is 13 residues long. The germline gives CDR1 MRHNA, CDR2 SNTAGT.

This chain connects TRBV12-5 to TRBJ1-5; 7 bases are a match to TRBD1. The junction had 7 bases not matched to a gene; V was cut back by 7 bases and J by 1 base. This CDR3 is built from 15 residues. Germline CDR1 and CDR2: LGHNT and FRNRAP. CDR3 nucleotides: TGTGCTAGTGCTTCGACAGGGTCGAGCAATCAGCCCCAGCATTTT. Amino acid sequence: CASASTGSSNQPQHF.

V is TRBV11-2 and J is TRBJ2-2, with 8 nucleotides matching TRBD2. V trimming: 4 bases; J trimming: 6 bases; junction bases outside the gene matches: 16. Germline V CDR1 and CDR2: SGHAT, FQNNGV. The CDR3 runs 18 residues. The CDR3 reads CASSSFSWREAGAGELFF. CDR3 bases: TGTGCCAGCAGCTCGTTTTCTTGGCGGGAGGCCGGGGCCGGGGAGCTGTTTTTT.

The CDR3 region has the DNA TGTGCCAGCTCACCCGTGATCAGCTCCTACGAGCAGTACTTC. Translation: CASSPVISSYEQYF. This chain links TRBV18 with TRBJ2-7; no reliable D call. The germline V and J ends were trimmed by 3 bases and 0 bases, with 9 bases remaining between them. CDR3 length: 14 residues. Germline V gene sequence: CDR1 KGHSH, CDR2 LQKENI.

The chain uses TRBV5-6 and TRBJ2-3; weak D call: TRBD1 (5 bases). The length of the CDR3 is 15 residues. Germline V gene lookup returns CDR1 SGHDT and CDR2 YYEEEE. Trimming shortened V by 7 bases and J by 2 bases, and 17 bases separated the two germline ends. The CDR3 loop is CASGPQTVNTDTQYF. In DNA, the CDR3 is TGTGCCAGCGGACCCCAGACAGTGAACACAGATACGCAGTATTTT. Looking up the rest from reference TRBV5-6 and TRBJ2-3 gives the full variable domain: DAGVTQSPTHLIKTRGQQVTLRCSPKSGHDTVSWYQQALGQGPQFIFQYYEEEERQRGNFPDRFSGHQFPNYSSELNVNALLLGDSALYLCASGPQTVNTDTQYFGPGTRLTVL.

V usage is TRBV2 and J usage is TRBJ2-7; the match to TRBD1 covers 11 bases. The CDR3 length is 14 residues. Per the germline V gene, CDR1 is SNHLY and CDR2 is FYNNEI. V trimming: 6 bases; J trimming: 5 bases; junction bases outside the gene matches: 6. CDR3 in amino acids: CASRGDRGLNEQYF. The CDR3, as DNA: TGTGCCAGCAGAGGGGACAGGGGGTTAAACGAGCAGTACTTC.

CDR3 in amino acids: CASSFDRERSTEAFF. CDR3 DNA sequence: TGTGCCAGCAGTTTTGACAGGGAACGAAGCACTGAAGCTTTCTTT. The chain employs TRBV27 and TRBJ1-1; 7 bases agree with TRBD1. V trimming: 3 bases; J trimming: 4 bases; junction bases outside the gene matches: 8. Looked up from germline, CDR1 is MNHEY and CDR2 is SMNVEV (reference sequence). CDR3 length equals 15 residues.

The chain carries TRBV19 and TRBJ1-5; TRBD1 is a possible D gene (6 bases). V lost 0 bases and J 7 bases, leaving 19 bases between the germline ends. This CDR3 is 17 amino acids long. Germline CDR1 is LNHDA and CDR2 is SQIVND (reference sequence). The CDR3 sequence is CASSIDSFGGGGQPQHF. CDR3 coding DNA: TGTGCCAGTAGTATAGATTCGTTTGGAGGGGGAGGGCAGCCCCAGCATTTT.

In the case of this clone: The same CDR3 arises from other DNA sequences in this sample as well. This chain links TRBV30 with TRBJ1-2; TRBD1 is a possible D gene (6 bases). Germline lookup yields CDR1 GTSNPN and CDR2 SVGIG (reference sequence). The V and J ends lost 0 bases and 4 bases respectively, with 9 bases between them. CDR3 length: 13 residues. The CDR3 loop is CAWSVQGGYGYTF. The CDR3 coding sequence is TGTGCCTGGAGTGTACAGGGTGGCTATGGCTACACCTTC.

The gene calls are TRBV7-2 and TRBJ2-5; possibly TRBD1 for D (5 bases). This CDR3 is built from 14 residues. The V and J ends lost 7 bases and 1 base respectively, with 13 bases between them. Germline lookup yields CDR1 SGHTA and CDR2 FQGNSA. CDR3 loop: CASTAGRVQETQYF. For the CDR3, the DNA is TGTGCCAGCACCGCCGGCAGGGTCCAAGAGACCCAGTACTTC.

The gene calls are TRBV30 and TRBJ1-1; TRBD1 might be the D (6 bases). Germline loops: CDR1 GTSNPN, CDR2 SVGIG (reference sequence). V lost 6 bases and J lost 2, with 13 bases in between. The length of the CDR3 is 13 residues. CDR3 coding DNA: TGTGCCTGTTTTGGACAGACAAACACTGAAGCTTTCTTT. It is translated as CACFGQTNTEAFF.

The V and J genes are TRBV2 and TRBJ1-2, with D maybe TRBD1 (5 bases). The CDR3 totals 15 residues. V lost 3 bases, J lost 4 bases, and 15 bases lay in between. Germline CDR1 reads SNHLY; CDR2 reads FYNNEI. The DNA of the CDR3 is TGTGCCAGCAGTGATTTTTTAAGGGGATTCTATGGCTACACCTTC. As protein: CASSDFLRGFYGYTF.

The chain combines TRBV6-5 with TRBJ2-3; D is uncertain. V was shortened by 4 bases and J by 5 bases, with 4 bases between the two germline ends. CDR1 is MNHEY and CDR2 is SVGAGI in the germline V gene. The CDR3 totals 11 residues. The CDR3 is CASSSKDTQYF. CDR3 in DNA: TGTGCCAGCAGTTCAAAAGATACGCAGTATTTT.